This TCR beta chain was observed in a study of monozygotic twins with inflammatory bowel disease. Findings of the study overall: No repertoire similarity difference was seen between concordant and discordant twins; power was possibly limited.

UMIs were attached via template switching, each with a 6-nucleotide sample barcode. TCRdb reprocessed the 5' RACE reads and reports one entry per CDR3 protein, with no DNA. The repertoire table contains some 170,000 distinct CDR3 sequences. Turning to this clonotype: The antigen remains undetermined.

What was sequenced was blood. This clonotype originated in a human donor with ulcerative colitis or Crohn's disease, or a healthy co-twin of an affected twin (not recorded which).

The CDR3 region is CASSLGAGLYEQYF. The chain has TRBV12-3 or TRBV12-4 and TRBJ2-7. The CDR3 consists of 14 residues.